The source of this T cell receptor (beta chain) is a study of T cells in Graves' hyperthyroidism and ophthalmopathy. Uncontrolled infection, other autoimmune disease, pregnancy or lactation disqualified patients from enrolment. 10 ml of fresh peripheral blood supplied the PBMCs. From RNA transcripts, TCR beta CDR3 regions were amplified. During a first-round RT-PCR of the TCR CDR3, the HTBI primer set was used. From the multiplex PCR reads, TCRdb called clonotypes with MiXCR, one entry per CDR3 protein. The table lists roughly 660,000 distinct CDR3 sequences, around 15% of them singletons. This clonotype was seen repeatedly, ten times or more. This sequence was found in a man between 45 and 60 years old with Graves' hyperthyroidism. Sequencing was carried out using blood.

The CDR3 loop reads CASSHLEGVGEQYF. DNA of the CDR3: TGTGCCAGCAGTCATCTGGAGGGGGTTGGGGAGCAGTACTTC. The chain employs TRBV28 and TRBJ2-7; either TRBD1 or TRBD2 may fit D (6 bases each). CDR3 length: 14 residues. V lost 5 bases, J lost 7 bases, and 18 bases lay in between. The germline V gene encodes CDR1 MDHEN and CDR2 SYDVKM.